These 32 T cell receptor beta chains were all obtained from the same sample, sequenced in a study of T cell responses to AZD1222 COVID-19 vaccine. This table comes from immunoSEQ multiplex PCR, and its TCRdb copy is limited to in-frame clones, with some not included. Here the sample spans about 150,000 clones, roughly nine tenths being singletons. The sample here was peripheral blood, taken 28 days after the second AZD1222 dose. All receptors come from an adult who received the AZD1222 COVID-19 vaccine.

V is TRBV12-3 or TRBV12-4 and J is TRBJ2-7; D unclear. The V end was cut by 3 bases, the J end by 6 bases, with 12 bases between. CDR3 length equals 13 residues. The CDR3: CASSFLAGREQYF. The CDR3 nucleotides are TGTGCCAGCAGTTTTCTGGCAGGCCGCGAGCAGTACTTC.

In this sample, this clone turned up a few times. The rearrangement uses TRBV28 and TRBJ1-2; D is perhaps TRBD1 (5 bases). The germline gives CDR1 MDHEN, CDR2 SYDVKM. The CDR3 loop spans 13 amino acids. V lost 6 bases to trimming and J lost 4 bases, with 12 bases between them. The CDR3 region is CASSLGGTYGYTF. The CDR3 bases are TGTGCCAGCAGCCTGGGTGGGACCTATGGCTACACCTTC.

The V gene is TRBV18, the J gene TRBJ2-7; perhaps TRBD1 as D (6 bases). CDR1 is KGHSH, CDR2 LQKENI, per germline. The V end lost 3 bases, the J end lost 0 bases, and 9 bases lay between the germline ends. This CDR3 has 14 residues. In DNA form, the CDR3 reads TGTGCCAGCTCACCGGGGGCCCCCTCCTACGAGCAGTACTTC. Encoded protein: CASSPGAPSYEQYF. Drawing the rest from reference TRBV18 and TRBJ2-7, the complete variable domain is NAGVMQNPRHLVRRRGQEARLRCSPMKGHSHVYWYRQLPEEGLKFMVYLQKENIIDESGMPKERFSAEFPKEGPSILRIQQVVRGDSAAYFCASSPGAPSYEQYFGPGTRLTVT.

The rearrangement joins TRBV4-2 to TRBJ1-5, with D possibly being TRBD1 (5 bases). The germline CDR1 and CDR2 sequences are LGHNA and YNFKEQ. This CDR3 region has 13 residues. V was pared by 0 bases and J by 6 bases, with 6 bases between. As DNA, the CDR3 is TGTGCCAGCAGCCAAGATGGGGGTCAGCCCCAGCATTTT. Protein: CASSQDGGQPQHF.

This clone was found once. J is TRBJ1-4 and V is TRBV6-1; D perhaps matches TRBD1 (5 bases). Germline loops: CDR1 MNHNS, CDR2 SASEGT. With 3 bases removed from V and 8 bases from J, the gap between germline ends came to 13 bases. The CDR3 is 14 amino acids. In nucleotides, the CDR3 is TGTGCCAGCAGTGAGCAGGGCGGGGGAGAAAAACTGTTTTTT. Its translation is CASSEQGGGEKLFF.

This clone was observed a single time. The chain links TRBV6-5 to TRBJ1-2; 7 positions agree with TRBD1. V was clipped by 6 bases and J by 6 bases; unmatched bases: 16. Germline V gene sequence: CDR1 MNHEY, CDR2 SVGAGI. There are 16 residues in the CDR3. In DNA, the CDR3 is TGTGCCAGCAGCTACATACAGGGGTATGGCCGAGATGGCTACACCTTC. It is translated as CASSYIQGYGRDGYTF.

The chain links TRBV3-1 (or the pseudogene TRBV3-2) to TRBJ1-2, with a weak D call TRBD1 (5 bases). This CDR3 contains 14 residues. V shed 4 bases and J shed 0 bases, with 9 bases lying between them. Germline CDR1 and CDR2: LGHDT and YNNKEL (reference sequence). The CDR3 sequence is CASSPGATNYGYTF. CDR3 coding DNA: TGTGCCAGCAGCCCTGGGGCCACTAACTATGGCTACACCTTC.

CDR3 protein: CAVTYRGNTEAFF. In DNA form, the CDR3 reads TGTGCCGTTACGTACAGGGGGAACACTGAAGCTTTCTTT. This rearrangement joins TRBV6-5 to TRBJ1-1; TRBD1 aligns across 7 bases. The CDR3 sequence is 13 residues long. V lost 11 bases, J lost 1 base, and 7 bases stayed unmatched. Looked up from germline, CDR1 is MNHEY and CDR2 is SVGAGI.

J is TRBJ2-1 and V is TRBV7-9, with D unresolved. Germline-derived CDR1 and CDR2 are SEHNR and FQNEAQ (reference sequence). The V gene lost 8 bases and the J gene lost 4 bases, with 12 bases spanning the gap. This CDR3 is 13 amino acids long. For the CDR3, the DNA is TGTGCCAGCTTGGCCGATTCTTACAATGAGCAGTTCTTC. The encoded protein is CASLADSYNEQFF. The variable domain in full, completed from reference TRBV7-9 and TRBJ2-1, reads DTGVSQNPRHKITKRGQNVTFRCDPISEHNRLYWYRQTLGQGPEFLTYFQNEAQLEKSRLLSDRFSAERPKGSFSTLEIQRTEQGDSAMYLCASLADSYNEQFFGPGTRLTVL.

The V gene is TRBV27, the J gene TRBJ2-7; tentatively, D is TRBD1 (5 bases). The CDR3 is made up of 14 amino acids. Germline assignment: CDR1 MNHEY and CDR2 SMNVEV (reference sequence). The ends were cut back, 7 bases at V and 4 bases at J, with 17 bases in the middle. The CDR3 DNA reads TGTGCCAGCAACAGGCTACGATCTCCTTACGAGCAGTACTTC. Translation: CASNRLRSPYEQYF.

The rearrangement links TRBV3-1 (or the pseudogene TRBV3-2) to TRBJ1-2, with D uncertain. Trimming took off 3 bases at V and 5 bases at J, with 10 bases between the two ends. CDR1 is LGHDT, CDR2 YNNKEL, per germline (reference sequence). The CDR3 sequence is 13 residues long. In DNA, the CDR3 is TGTGCCAGCAGCCAGGGCAGAAGTTATGGCTACACCTTC. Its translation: CASSQGRSYGYTF.

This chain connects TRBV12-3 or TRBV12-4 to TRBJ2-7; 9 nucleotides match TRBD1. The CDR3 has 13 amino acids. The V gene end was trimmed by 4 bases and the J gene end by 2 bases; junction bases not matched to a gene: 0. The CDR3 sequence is CASSWTGAYEQYF. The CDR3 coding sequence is TGTGCCAGCAGTTGGACAGGGGCCTACGAGCAGTACTTC.

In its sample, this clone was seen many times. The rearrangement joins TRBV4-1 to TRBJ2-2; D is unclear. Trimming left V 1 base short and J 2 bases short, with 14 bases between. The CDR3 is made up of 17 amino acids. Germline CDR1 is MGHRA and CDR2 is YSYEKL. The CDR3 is CASSQVDLFLNTGELFF. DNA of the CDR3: TGCGCCAGCAGCCAAGTCGACCTCTTCTTAAACACCGGGGAGCTGTTTTTT.

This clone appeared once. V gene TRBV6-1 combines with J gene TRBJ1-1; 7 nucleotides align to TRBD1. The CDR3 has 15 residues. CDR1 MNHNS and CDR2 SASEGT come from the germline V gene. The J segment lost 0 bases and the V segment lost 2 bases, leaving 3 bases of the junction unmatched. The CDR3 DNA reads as TGTGCCAGCAGTGAATGGACAGGCCTGAACACTGAAGCTTTCTTT. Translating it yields CASSEWTGLNTEAFF.

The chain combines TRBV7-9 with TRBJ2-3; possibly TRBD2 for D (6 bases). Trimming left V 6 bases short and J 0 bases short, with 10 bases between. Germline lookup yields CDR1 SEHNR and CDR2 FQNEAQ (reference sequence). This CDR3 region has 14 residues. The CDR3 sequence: CASRSGTSTDTQYF. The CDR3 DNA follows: TGTGCCAGCAGATCAGGGACTAGCACAGATACGCAGTATTTT. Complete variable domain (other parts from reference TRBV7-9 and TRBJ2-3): DTGVSQNPRHKITKRGQNVTFRCDPISEHNRLYWYRQTLGQGPEFLTYFQNEAQLEKSRLLSDRFSAERPKGSFSTLEIQRTEQGDSAMYLCASRSGTSTDTQYFGPGTRLTVL.

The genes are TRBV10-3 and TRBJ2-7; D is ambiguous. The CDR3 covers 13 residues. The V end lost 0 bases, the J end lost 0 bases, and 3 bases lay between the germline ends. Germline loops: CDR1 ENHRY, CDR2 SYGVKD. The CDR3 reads CAISESVSYEQYF. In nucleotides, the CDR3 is TGTGCCATCAGTGAGTCAGTCTCCTACGAGCAGTACTTC.

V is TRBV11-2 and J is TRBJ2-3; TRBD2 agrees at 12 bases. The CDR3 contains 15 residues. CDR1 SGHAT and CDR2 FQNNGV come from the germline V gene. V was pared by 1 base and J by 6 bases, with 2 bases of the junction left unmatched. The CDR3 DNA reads TGTGCCAGCAGCTTAGCTAGCGGGGGGGCGGATACGCAGTATTTT. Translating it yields CASSLASGGADTQYF.

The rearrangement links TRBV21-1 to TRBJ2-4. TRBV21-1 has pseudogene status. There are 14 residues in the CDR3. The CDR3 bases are TGTGCCAGCAGCAACGCGTGGGGCAAAAACATTCAGTACTTC. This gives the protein CASSNAWGKNIQYF.

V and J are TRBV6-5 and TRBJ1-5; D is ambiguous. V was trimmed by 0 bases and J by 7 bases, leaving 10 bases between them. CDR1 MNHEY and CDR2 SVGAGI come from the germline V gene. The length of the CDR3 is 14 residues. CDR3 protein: CASSYSRIKQPQHF. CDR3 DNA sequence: TGTGCCAGCAGTTACTCCCGAATCAAACAGCCCCAGCATTTT.

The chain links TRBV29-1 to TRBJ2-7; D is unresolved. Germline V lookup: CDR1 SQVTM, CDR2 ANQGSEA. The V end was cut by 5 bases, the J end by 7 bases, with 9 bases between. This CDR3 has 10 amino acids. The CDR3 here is CSVRTWEQYF. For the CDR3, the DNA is TGCAGCGTTCGAACCTGGGAGCAGTACTTC.

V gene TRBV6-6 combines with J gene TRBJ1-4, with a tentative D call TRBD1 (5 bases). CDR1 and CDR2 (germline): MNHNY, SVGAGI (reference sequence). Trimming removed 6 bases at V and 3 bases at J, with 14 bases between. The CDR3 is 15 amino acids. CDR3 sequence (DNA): TGTGCCAGCAGGGCTGGAGGGGCCCCTAATGAAAAACTGTTTTTT. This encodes CASRAGGAPNEKLFF.

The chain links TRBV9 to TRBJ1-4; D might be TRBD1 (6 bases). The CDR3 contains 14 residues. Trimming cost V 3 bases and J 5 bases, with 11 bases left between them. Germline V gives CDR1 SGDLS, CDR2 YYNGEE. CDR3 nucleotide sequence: TGTGCCAGCAGCGACGCAGACAGGAATGAAAAACTGTTTTTT. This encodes CASSDADRNEKLFF.

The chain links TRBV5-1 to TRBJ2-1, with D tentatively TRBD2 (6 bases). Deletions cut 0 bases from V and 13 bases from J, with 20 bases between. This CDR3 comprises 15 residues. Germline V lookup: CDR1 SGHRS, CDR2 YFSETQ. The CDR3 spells CASSLGLSSSDLQFF. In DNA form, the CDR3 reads TGCGCCAGCAGCTTGGGCTTAAGCTCTAGCGACCTTCAGTTCTTC.

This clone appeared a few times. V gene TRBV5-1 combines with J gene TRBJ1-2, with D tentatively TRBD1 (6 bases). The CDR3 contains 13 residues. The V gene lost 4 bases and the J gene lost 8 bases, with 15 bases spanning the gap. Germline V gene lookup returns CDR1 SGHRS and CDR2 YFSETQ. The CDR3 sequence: CASSPGGLGGYTF. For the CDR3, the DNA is TGCGCCAGCAGCCCCGGGGGGCTTGGGGGCTACACCTTC.

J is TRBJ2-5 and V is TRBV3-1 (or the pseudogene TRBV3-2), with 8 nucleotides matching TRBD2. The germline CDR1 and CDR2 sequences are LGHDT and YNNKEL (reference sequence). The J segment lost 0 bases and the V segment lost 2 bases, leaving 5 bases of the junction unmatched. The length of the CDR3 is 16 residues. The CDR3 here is CASSQQIAGNQETQYF. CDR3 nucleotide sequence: TGTGCCAGCAGCCAACAAATAGCGGGGAACCAAGAGACCCAGTACTTC.

The CDR3 DNA reads TGTGCCAGCAGCCTAGGGCCGGAAGAGACCCAGTACTTC. The encoded protein is CASSLGPEETQYF. This sequence joins TRBV5-6 and TRBJ2-5, with D uncertain. CDR3 length: 13 residues. The germline V gene has CDR1 SGHDT and CDR2 YYEEEE. V lost 4 bases to trimming and J lost 3 bases, with 10 bases between them.

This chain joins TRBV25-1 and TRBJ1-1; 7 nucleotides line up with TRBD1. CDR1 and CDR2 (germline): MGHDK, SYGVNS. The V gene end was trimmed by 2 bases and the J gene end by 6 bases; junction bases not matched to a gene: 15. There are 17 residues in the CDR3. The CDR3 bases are TGTGCCAGCAGTGAAAGGAGGGGGCGGGTGTCGATCGCTGAAGCTTTCTTT. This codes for CASSERRGRVSIAEAFF.

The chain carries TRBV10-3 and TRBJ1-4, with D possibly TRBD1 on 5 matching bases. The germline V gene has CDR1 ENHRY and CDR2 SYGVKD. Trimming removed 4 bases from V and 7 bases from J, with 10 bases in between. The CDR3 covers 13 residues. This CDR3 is CAISASGFEKLFF. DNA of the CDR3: TGTGCCATCAGTGCCTCAGGGTTTGAAAAACTGTTTTTT.

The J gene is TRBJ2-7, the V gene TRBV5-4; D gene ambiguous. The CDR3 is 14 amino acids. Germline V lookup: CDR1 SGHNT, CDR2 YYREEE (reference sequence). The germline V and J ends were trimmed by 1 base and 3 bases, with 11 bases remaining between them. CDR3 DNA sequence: TGTGCCAGCAGCTTGCTAGGCCTGGACTACGAGCAGTACTTC. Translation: CASSLLGLDYEQYF.

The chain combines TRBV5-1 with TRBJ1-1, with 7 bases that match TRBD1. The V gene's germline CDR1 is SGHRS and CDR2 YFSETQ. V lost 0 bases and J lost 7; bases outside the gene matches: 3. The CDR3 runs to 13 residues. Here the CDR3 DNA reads TGCGCCAGCAGCTTGGCAGGGGGAGATGAAGCTTTCTTT. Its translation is CASSLAGGDEAFF.

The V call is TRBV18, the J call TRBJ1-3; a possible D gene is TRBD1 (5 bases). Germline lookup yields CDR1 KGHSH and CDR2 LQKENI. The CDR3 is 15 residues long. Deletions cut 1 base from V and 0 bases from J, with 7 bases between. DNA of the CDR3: TGTGCCAGCTCACCACTGGGGACCTCTGGAAACACCATATATTTT. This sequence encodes CASSPLGTSGNTIYF. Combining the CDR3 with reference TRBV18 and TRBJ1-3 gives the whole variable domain NAGVMQNPRHLVRRRGQEARLRCSPMKGHSHVYWYRQLPEEGLKFMVYLQKENIIDESGMPKERFSAEFPKEGPSILRIQQVVRGDSAAYFCASSPLGTSGNTIYFGEGSWLTVV.

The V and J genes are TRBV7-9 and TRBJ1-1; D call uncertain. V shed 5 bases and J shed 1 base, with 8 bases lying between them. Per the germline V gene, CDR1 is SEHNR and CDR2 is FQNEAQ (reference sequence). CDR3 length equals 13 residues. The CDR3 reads CASSQRQNTEAFF. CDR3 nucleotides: TGTGCCAGCAGCCAGAGACAGAACACTGAAGCTTTCTTT.